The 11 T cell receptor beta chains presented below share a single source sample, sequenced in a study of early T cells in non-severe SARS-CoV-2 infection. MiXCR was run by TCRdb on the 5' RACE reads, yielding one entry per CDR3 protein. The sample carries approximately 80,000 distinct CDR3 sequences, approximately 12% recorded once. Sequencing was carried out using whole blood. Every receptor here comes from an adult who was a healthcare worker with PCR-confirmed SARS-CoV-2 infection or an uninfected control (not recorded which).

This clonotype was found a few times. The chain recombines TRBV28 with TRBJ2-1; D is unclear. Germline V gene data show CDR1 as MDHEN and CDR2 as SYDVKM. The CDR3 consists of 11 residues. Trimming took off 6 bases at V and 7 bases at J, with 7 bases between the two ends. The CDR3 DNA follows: TGTGCCAGCAGCTCCACAAATGAGCAGTTCTTC. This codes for CASSSTNEQFF.

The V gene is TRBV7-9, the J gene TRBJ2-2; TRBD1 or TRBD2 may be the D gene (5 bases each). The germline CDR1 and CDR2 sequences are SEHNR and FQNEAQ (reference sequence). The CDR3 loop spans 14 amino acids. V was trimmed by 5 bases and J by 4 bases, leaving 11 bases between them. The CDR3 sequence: CASSTGTSTGELFF. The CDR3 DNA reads TGTGCCAGCAGCACCGGGACCAGCACCGGGGAGCTGTTTTTT.

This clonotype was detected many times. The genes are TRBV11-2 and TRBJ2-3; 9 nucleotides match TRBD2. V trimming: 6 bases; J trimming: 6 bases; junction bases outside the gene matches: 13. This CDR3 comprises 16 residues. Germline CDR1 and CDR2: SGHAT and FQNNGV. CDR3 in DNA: TGTGCCAGCAGTCCGTTGCGGGAGGGCCTCCGGGATACGCAGTATTTT. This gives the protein CASSPLREGLRDTQYF.

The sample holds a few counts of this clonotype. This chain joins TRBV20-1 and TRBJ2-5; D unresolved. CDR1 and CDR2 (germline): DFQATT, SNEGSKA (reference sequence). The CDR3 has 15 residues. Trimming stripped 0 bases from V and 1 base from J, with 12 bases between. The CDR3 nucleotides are TGCAGTGCTAGAGAGGTCACCTCCTCCCAAGAGACCCAGTACTTC. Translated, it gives CSAREVTSSQETQYF.

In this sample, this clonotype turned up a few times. This CDR3 reads CASSLATRPYNEQFF. The CDR3 DNA reads as TGTGCCAGCAGCTTAGCGACACGTCCCTACAATGAGCAGTTCTTC. The chain links TRBV7-9 to TRBJ2-1; D unclear. This CDR3 spans 15 amino acids. Trimming took 0 bases from V and 2 from J, leaving 8 bases between them. Germline values: CDR1 SEHNR, CDR2 FQNEAQ (reference sequence). The entire variable domain, with the rest obtained from reference TRBV7-9 and TRBJ2-1, is as follows: DTGVSQNPRHKITKRGQNVTFRCDPISEHNRLYWYRQTLGQGPEFLTYFQNEAQLEKSRLLSDRFSAERPKGSFSTLEIQRTEQGDSAMYLCASSLATRPYNEQFFGPGTRLTVL.

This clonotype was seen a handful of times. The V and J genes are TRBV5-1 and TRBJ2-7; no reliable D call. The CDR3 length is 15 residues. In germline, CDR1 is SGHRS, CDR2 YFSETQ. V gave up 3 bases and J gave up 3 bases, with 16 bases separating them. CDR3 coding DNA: TGCGCCAGCAGCTCAGGAGACTCCCGACTCTACGAGCAGTACTTC. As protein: CASSSGDSRLYEQYF.

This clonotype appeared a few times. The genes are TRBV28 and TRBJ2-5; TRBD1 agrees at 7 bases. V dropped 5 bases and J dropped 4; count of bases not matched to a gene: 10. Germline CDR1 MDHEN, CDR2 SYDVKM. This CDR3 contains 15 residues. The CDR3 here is CASSTGVESRETQYF. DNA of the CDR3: TGTGCCAGCAGTACAGGGGTCGAGAGCAGAGAGACCCAGTACTTC.

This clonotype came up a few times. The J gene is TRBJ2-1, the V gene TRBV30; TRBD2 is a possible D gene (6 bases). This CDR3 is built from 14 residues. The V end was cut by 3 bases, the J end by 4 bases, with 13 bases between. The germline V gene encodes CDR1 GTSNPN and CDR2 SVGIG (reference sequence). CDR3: CAWRETSGYNEQFF. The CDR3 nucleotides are TGTGCCTGGAGGGAGACTAGTGGGTACAATGAGCAGTTCTTC.

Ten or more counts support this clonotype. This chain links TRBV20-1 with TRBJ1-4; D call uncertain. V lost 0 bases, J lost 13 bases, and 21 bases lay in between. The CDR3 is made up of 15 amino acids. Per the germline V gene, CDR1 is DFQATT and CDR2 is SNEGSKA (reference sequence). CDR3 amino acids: CSARETLTPVNGLFF. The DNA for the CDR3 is TGCAGTGCTAGAGAGACCCTCACCCCGGTGAATGGACTGTTTTTT.

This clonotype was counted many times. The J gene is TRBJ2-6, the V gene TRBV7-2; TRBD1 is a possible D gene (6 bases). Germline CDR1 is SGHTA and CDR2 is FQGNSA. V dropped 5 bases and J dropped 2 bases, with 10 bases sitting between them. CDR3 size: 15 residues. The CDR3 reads CASSARGTGANVLTF. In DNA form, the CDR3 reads TGTGCCAGCAGCGCCAGGGGTACTGGGGCCAACGTCCTGACTTTC.

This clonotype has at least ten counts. The CDR3 bases are TGTGCCAGCACCTCTCAACCGGGGGGCAATCAGCCCCAGCATTTT. Translating gives CASTSQPGGNQPQHF. The chain is built from TRBV28 and TRBJ1-5; D is perhaps TRBD1 (5 bases). Germline CDR1 reads MDHEN; CDR2 reads SYDVKM. V gave up 7 bases and J gave up 2 bases, with 15 bases separating them. The CDR3 has 15 residues.